This T cell receptor (beta chain) appears in the sequencing data of a study of cytomegalovirus exposure and HLA in healthy donors. Study results and caveats: Productive status was seen about 87% or about 30% of the time for most TCR beta V segments in an earlier analysis. Immune exposure was documented only through CMV serostatus.

The primer mix had 60 Vbeta and 13 Jbeta primers. Using immunoSEQ multiplex PCR, the repertoire was profiled, and TCRdb retains in-frame clones only, with some absent. The sample carries roughly 300,000 clones, 70% to 90% recorded once. V lost 0 bases, J lost 5 bases, and 7 bases stayed unmatched. The germline gives CDR1 MNHEY, CDR2 SVGAGI. This CDR3 has 16 residues. About this clone: The antigen remains unidentified.

This clonotype was sampled from a man aged 35 to 55 in good health and CMV-seropositive. The chain has TRBV6-5 and TRBJ2-5, with 9 bases identical to TRBD1. The sequencing sample was made of PBMCs. CDR3 DNA: TGTGCCAGCAGTTACTCACCCGACAGGGGGGGGGAGACCCAGTACTTC. Translating gives CASSYSPDRGGETQYF.